This T cell receptor beta chain was captured in a study of identical twins (dated by TCRdb to about 2016). Turning to the overall study: To test whether fetal clonotypes persist, this study deep-sequenced TCR alpha and beta repertoires from monozygotic twins, from unrelated adults of various ages, and from cord blood. To rule out contamination, replicate twin experiments were performed at different times with different library preparation protocols.

All donors were healthy Caucasians. Three pairs of female monozygotic twins, all aged roughly 18 to 30 years, made up the twin cohort. CD4+ and CD8+ T cell populations were isolated with positive isolation kits from Invitrogen. Study-level results and caveats: Fewer insertions were carried by abundant cord blood beta clonotypes; a weaker similar trend was observed in young adult naive repertoires, while no such trend was observed in memory repertoires. Invariant T cells such as MAIT and iNKT could partly confound zero-insertion analyses, though diverse VJ usage argued against this for most clonotypes. Because the same donors could not be followed over many years, the conclusions relied on cross-sectional statistical analysis. Recombination models systematically underestimated out-of-frame TCR alpha sharing in monozygotic twins but agreed with sharing between unrelated individuals. Out-of-frame TCR alpha sequences shared between twins showed an excess of low generation-probability sequences compared with coincidental sharing between unrelated individuals. In beta out-of-frame sequences, excess twin sharing was weaker, because having fewer shared sequences lowered the signal-to-noise ratio.

The CDR3 holds 17 amino acids from the cysteine to the phenylalanine. The DNA shown is the 51-base CDR3, in frame from base 1. Details on this clonotype: Its antigen is not yet known. The record has no base qualities; no much larger clone is one base away.

Receptor libraries were prepared by 5' RACE. Sequencing was performed on an Illumina HiSeq 2000. A universal primer binding site was added through template switching, and the final cDNA carried a unique molecular identifier so that TCR cDNA molecules could be counted accurately. Specific primers in the conserved constant-segment region were used to synthesize first-strand cDNA for the TCR alpha and beta chains. Each cDNA library was double barcoded, with a SMART-Mk sample barcode plus Illumina barcodes, to control for contamination. TruSeq adapter sequences and Illumina sample barcodes were added in two successive PCR steps. Sequencing of the TCR alpha and beta cDNA libraries was done on the Illumina HiSeq platform using custom primers. As for how the authors treated the data: MiGEC processed the raw reads to extract unique molecular identifiers, while MiXCR was used to determine the CDR3 positions. For each individual, recombination models were inferred using an EM algorithm with the repgenHMM and IGoR tools. The analysis of shared clonotypes was done with the tcR package in R, with sharing normalized by the product of cloneset sizes. Out-of-frame nonproductive sequences were analyzed to study raw recombination free of thymic and clonal selection effects. The public reads were reprocessed in TCRdb via fastp at Q25 and MiXCR, keeping in-frame beta chains. Each CDR3 protein gets just one entry, which takes the most common genes and DNA from the rows behind it. None of the V and J calls come from the authors' own analysis; TCRdb made them. Here the sample has some 190,000 distinct CDR3 sequences; around a sixth occur a single time. The ten largest clones capture over 35% of the sample.

These data also featured in a second study, about T cells expressing NK-cell markers. As that second paper reports: Seven to nine donors provided sorted CD3+CD56+NKG2C+, CD3+CD56+NKG2C- and CD3+CD56-NKG2C+ T-cell subsets, whose TCR beta-chain repertoires were profiled. Seven of the eight sequenced donors were HCMV-seropositive and one was HCMV-seronegative. In several experiments an anti-gammadeltaTCR antibody was added to restrict sorting to alphabetaTCR-expressing T cells. For roughly six donors, the dominant CD3+CD56+NKG2C+ clonotypes were among the top 10 CD8+ clonotypes and accounted for roughly 1.0-8% of CD8+ T cells. Those dominant clonotypes were again the most abundant among CD3+CD56-NKG2C+ cells in a handful of donors, at about 28.3-65%. It remained unclear whether the expanded NKG2C-expressing T cell clones were specific for HCMV antigens. The study sequenced eight donors, all healthy volunteers chosen at random: three men and five women. A commercial ELISA kit detecting HCMV-specific IgG in serum was used to determine HCMV serostatus. MIGEC was used to demultiplex reads and group the reads by UMI, and MiTCR was used to assemble and quantify clonotypes. To exclude erroneous sequences, only TCR cDNA sequences supported by at least two reads were retained. Downstream repertoire analysis used the tcR package, and clonotypes were matched across fractions by CDR3 nucleotide sequence plus V segment. Antigen specificity was annotated against VDJdb with VDJmatch, allowing one amino acid substitution in CDR3.

The sequenced sample consisted of CD8+ T cells sorted from blood. The clonotype was recovered from a woman aged 18-35 years in good health. The chain couples TRBV21-1 to TRBJ2-1. TRBV21-1 is deemed a pseudogene. The CDR3: CASSLKGRIHSYNEQFF. The base sequence is TGTGCCAGCAGCTTAAAAGGTCGTATTCACTCCTACAATGAGCAGTTCTTC.